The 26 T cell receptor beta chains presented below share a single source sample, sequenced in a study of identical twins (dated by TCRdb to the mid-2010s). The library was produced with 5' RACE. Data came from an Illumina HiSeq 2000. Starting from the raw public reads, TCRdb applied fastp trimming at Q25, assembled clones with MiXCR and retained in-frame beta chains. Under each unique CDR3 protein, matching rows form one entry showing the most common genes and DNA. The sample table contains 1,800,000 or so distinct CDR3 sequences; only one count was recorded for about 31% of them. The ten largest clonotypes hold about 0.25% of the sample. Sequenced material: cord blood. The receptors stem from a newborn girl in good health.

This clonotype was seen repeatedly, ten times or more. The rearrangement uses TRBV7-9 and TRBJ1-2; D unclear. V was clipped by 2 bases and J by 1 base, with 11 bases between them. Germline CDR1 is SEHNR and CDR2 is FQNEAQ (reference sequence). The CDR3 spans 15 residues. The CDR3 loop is CASSLIKTSNYGYTF. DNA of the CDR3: TGTGCCAGCAGCTTAATCAAGACAAGTAACTATGGCTACACCTTC. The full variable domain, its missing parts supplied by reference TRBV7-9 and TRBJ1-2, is DTGVSQNPRHKITKRGQNVTFRCDPISEHNRLYWYRQTLGQGPEFLTYFQNEAQLEKSRLLSDRFSAERPKGSFSTLEIQRTEQGDSAMYLCASSLIKTSNYGYTFGSGTRLTVV.

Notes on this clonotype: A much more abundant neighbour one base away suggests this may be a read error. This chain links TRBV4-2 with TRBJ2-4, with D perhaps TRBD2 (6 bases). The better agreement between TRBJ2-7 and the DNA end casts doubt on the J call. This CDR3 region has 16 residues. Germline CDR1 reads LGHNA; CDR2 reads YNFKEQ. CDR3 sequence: CASSQEPERATYEQYF. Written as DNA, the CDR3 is TGTGCCAGCAGCCAAGAGCCCGAGCGGGCGACCTACGAGCAGTACTTC.

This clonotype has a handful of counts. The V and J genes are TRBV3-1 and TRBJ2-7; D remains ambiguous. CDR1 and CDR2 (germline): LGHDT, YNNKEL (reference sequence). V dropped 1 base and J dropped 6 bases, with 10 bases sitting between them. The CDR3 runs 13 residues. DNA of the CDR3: TGTGCCAGCAGCCAAGCGGGTTTTCTCGAGCAGTACTTC. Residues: CASSQAGFLEQYF.

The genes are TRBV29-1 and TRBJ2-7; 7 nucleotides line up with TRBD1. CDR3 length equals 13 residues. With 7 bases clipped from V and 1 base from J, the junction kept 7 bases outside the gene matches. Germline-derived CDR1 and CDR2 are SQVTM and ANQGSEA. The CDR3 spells CSAEKTGSYEQYF. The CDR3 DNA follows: TGCAGCGCAGAGAAGACAGGGTCCTACGAGCAGTACTTC.

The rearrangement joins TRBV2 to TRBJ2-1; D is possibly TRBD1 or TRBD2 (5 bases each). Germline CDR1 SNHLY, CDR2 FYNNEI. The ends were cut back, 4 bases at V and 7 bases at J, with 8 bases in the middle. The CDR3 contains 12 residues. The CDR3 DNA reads TGTGCCAGCAGTGTCTGGGGGAATGAGCAGTTCTTC. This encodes CASSVWGNEQFF.

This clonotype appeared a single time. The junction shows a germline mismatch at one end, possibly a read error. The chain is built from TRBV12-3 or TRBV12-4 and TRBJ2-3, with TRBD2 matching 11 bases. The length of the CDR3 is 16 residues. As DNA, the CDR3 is TGTGCCAGCAGGGCCAGACTAGCGGGACTCGCAGATGCGCAGTATTTT. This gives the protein CASRARLAGLADAQYF.

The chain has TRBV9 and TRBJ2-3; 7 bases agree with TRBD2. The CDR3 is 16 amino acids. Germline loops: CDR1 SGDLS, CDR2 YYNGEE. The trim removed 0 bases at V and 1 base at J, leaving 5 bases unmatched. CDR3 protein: CASSVVPTSGTDTQYF. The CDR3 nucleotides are TGTGCCAGCAGCGTAGTACCCACTAGCGGCACAGATACGCAGTATTTT.

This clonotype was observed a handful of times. As DNA, the CDR3 is TGCAGTGCTAGTCGCAGGCAGATCCAAGAGACCCAGTACTTC. As protein: CSASRRQIQETQYF. The chain couples TRBV20-1 to TRBJ2-5; D gene uncertain. Trimming took off 3 bases at V and 1 base at J, with 12 bases between the two ends. This CDR3 region has 14 residues. Germline lookup yields CDR1 DFQATT and CDR2 SNEGSKA (reference sequence).

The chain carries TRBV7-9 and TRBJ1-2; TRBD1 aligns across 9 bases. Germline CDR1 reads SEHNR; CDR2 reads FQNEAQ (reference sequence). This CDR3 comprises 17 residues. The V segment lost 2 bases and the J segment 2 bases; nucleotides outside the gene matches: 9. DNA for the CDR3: TGTGCCAGCAGCTTACCGGGACAGGGACTTCTCAACTATGGCTACACCTTC. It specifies CASSLPGQGLLNYGYTF.

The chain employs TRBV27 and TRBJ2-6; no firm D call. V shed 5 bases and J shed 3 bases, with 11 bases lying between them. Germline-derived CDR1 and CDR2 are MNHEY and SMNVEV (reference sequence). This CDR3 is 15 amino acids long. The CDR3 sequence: CASSRWVVGANVLTF. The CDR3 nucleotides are TGTGCCAGCAGTCGCTGGGTAGTTGGGGCCAACGTCCTGACTTTC.

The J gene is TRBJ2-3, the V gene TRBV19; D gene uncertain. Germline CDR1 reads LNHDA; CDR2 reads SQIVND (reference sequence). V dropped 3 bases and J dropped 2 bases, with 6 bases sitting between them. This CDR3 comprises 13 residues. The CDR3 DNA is TGTGCCAGTAGTATTAGGGACACAGATACGCAGTATTTT. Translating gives CASSIRDTDTQYF.

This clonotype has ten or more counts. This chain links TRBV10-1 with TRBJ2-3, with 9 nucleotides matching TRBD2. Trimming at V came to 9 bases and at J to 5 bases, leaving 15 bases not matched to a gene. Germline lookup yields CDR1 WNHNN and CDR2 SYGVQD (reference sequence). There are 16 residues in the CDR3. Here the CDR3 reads CASFPQLGLAGDTQYF. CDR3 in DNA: TGCGCCAGTTTTCCCCAACTGGGACTAGCCGGAGATACGCAGTATTTT.

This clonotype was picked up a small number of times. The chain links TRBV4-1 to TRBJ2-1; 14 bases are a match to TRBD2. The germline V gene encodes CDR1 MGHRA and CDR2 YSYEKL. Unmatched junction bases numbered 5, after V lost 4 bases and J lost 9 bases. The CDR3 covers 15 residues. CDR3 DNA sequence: TGCGCCAGCAGCCGAATAGGGACTAGCGGGAGTGAGCAGTTCTTC. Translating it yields CASSRIGTSGSEQFF.

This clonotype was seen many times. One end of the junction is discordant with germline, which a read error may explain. The CDR3 loop reads CASSLAGGKTDTQYF. As DNA, the CDR3 is TGTGCCAGCAGCCTAGCGGGAGGGAAGACAGATACGCAGTATTTT. J is TRBJ2-3 and V is TRBV7-2; the match to TRBD2 covers 12 bases. This CDR3 contains 15 residues. Germline values: CDR1 SGHTA, CDR2 FQGNSA.

Here the CDR3 reads CASSESDPSSYNEQFF. In nucleotides, the CDR3 is TGTGCCAGCAGTGAATCGGACCCGAGCTCCTACAATGAGCAGTTCTTC. The chain joins TRBV6-1 to TRBJ2-1; no definite D call. This CDR3 region has 16 residues. Germline V gene sequence: CDR1 MNHNS, CDR2 SASEGT. V lost 2 bases to trimming and J lost 0 bases, with 11 bases between them.

The CDR3 nucleotides are TGCAGTGCTCGGGGTCGGGACTCCGGATTCTACGAGCAGTACTTC. The encoded protein is CSARGRDSGFYEQYF. The rearrangement links TRBV20-1 to TRBJ2-7; weak D call: TRBD2 (6 bases). The CDR3 length is 15 residues. V lost 5 bases to trimming and J lost 3 bases, with 20 bases between them. In germline, CDR1 is DFQATT, CDR2 SNEGSKA (reference sequence).

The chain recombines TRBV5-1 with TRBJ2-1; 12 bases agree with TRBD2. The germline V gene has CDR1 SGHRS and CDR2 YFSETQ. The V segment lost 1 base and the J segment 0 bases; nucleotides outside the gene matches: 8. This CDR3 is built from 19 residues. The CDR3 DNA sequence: TGCGCCAGCAGCTTGCGAGGACTAGCGGGGCGAAGCTCCTACAATGAGCAGTTCTTC. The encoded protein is CASSLRGLAGRSSYNEQFF.

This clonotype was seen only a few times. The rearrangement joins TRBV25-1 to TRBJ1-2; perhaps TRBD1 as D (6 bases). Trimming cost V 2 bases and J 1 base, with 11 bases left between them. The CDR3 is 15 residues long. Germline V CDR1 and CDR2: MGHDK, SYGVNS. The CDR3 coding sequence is TGTGCCAGCAGTGAAATCGGGACAAATAACTATGGCTACACCTTC. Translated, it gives CASSEIGTNNYGYTF.

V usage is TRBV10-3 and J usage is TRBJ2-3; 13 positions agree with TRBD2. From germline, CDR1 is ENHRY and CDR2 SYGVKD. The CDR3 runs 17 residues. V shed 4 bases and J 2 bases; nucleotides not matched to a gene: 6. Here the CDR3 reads CAISGWTSGGPTDTQYF. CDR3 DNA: TGTGCCATCAGTGGATGGACTAGCGGGGGACCCACAGATACGCAGTATTTT.

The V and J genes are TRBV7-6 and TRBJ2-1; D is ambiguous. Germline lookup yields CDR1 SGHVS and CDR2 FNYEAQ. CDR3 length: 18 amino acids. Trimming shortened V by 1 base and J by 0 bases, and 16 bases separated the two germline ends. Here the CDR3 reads CASSLDLSRKGSYNEQFF. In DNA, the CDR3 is TGTGCCAGCAGCTTAGATTTGAGCAGGAAGGGCTCCTACAATGAGCAGTTCTTC.

The CDR3 bases are TGTGCCAGCAGCACATTCCACCAGGGATCGAACACTGAAGCTTTCTTT. It encodes CASSTFHQGSNTEAFF. The chain combines TRBV3-1 with TRBJ1-1, with a tentative D call TRBD1 (5 bases). The CDR3 is made up of 16 amino acids. V dropped 5 bases and J dropped 1 base, with 17 bases sitting between them. Looked up from germline, CDR1 is LGHDT and CDR2 is YNNKEL (reference sequence).

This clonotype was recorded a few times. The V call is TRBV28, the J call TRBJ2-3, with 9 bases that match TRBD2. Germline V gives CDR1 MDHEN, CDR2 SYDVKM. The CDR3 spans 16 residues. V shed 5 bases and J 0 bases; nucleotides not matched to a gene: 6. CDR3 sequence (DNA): TGTGCCAGCAGTCCCCCGGGACTAGCTAGCACAGATACGCAGTATTTT. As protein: CASSPPGLASTDTQYF.

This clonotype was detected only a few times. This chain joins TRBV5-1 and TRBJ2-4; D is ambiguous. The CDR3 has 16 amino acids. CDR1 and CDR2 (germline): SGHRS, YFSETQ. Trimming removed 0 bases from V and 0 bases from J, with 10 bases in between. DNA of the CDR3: TGCGCCAGCAGCTTGGAGGCCCAGCTAGCCAAAAACATTCAGTACTTC. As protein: CASSLEAQLAKNIQYF.

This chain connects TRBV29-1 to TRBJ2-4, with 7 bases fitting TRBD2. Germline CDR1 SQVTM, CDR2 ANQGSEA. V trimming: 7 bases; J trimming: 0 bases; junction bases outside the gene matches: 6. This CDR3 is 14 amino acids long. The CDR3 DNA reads TGCAGCGCCGGACTAGATGTAGCCAAAAACATTCAGTACTTC. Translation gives CSAGLDVAKNIQYF.

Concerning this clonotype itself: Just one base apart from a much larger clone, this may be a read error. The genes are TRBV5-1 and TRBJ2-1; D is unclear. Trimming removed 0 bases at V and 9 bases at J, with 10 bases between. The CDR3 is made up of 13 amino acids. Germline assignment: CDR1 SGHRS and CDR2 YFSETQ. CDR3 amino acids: CASSLAPPGEQFF. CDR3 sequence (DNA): TGCGCCAGCAGCTTGGCCCCGCCGGGTGAGCAGTTCTTC.

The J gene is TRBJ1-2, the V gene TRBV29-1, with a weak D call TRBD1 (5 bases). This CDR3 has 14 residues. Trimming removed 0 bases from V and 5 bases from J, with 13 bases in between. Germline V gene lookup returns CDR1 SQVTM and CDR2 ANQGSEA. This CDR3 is CSVEDTGRIYGYTF. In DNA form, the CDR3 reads TGCAGCGTTGAAGATACAGGCAGAATATATGGCTACACCTTC.